These 29 T cell receptor beta chains originate from one sample sequenced in a study of control samples from healthy donors and cancer patients. Repertoires were generated with immunoSEQ multiplex PCR, while TCRdb's copy carries only in-frame clones and drops some. The profile covers tens of thousands of clones, with 84% appearing a single time and roughly 3.1% taken by the ten largest. The sequencing input was PBMCs. These TCRs come from a woman aged 45 to 65 with lung cancer.

In its sample, this clone is medium-sized (0.01 to 0.1%). V gene TRBV19 combines with J gene TRBJ2-1, with 8 positions matching TRBD1. V was pared by 3 bases and J by 0 bases, with 1 base of the junction left unmatched. Germline V gene sequence: CDR1 LNHDA, CDR2 SQIVND (reference sequence). The CDR3 runs to 15 residues. The CDR3 DNA reads as TGTGCCAGTAGTATGGGACAGGCCTCCTACAATGAGCAGTTCTTC. Translating it yields CASSMGQASYNEQFF.

The chain is built from TRBV7-5 and TRBJ1-2; TRBD1, the table's D call, was not compared with the DNA. TRBV7-5 is a pseudogene locus. This CDR3 is 17 amino acids long. The CDR3 region is CARSTGQEYRWRYGYTF. The CDR3 DNA reads TGTGCCAGAAGCACGGGACAGGAATACAGATGGAGGTATGGCTACACCTTC.

CDR3 protein: CASSQTGFYNEQFF. In nucleotides, the CDR3 is TGTGCCAGCAGCCAGACAGGGTTTTACAATGAGCAGTTCTTC. The rearrangement links TRBV7-2 to TRBJ2-1; 7 positions match TRBD1. This CDR3 comprises 14 residues. Trimming removed 5 bases from V and 4 bases from J; junction bases left unmatched: 5. The germline CDR1 and CDR2 sequences are SGHTA and FQGNSA.

This sequence joins TRBV12-5 and TRBJ1-5; TRBD1 aligns across 8 bases. Germline loops: CDR1 LGHNT, CDR2 FRNRAP. The CDR3 covers 17 residues. Trimming took 0 bases from V and 0 from J; bases not matched to a gene: 4. CDR3 DNA: TGTGCTAGTGGTTTGGTAGTGACAGGGGATAGCAATCAGCCCCAGCATTTT. Translated: CASGLVVTGDSNQPQHF.

V gene TRBV10-3 combines with J gene TRBJ1-4; the D gene is possibly TRBD1 (6 bases). CDR3 length equals 14 residues. With 7 bases removed from V and 5 bases from J, the gap between germline ends came to 14 bases. CDR1 and CDR2 from the germline V gene are ENHRY and SYGVKD. DNA for the CDR3: TGTGCCATCACCTCCGGGGGGCCCAATGAAAAACTGTTTTTT. Its translation is CAITSGGPNEKLFF.

This clone was detected a few times. CDR3 loop: CASSLAQERTEAFF. In DNA, the CDR3 is TGTGCCAGCAGCTTAGCCCAGGAGCGGACTGAAGCTTTCTTT. The chain carries TRBV7-9 and TRBJ1-1; D unresolved. The CDR3 runs 14 residues. Germline CDR1 and CDR2: SEHNR and FQNEAQ (reference sequence). V lost 0 bases, J lost 5 bases, and 10 bases lay in between.

The chain joins TRBV27 to TRBJ2-3; no definite D call. CDR1 and CDR2 (germline): MNHEY, SMNVEV (reference sequence). V lost 5 bases to trimming and J lost 1 base, with 10 bases between them. This CDR3 region has 14 residues. The CDR3 nucleotides are TGTGCCAGCAGTCCCCAGATCGGCACAGATACGCAGTATTTT. It codes for CASSPQIGTDTQYF.

This sequence joins TRBV11-2 and TRBJ2-2, with 9 bases identical to TRBD1. The CDR3 is 18 amino acids. Germline V gene lookup returns CDR1 SGHAT and CDR2 FQNNGV. V shed 6 bases and J 2 bases; nucleotides not matched to a gene: 13. The CDR3 loop reads CASRLPGQGKLNTGELFF. CDR3 nucleotides: TGTGCCAGCAGATTGCCGGGACAGGGCAAACTTAACACCGGGGAGCTGTTTTTT. The full variable domain, with the rest looked up from reference TRBV11-2 and TRBJ2-2, is EAGVAQSPRYKIIEKRQSVAFWCNPISGHATLYWYQQILGQGPKLLIQFQNNGVVDDSQLPKDRFSAERLKGVDSTLKIQPAKLEDSAVYLCASRLPGQGKLNTGELFFGEGSRLTVL.

In this sample, this clone turned up once. The rearrangement uses TRBV18 and TRBJ2-2; no clear D. From germline, CDR1 is KGHSH and CDR2 LQKENI. The CDR3 totals 15 residues. With 3 bases removed from V and 3 bases from J, the gap between germline ends came to 11 bases. CDR3 protein: CASSPLGMDTGELFF. CDR3 in DNA: TGTGCCAGCTCACCTCTTGGGATGGACACCGGGGAGCTGTTTTTT.

The rearrangement joins TRBV7-2 to TRBJ2-7; D gene unclear. The CDR3 is 14 amino acids. V was cut by 2 bases and J by 5 bases, with 13 bases left in between. Germline loops: CDR1 SGHTA, CDR2 FQGNSA. For the CDR3, the DNA is TGTGCCAGCAGCTTAATAGGTGGGGATAACGAGCAGTACTTC. It codes for CASSLIGGDNEQYF. The variable domain in full, with the rest retrieved from reference TRBV7-2 and TRBJ2-7, is GAGVSQSPSNKVTEKGKDVELRCDPISGHTALYWYRQSLGQGLEFLIYFQGNSAPDKSGLPSDRFSAERTGGSVSTLTIQRTQQEDSAVYLCASSLIGGDNEQYFGPGTRLTVT.

A note on this clone: Other DNA sequences in the same sample also yield this CDR3. This chain uses TRBV7-6 with TRBJ1-3, with D possibly being TRBD1 (5 bases). The germline V gene encodes CDR1 SGHVS and CDR2 FNYEAQ. V was trimmed by 5 bases and J by 0 bases, leaving 14 bases between them. This CDR3 has 16 residues. CDR3 coding DNA: TGTGCCAGCAGCCCGGGACCCGGGTTCTCTGGAAACACCATATATTTT. Amino acid sequence: CASSPGPGFSGNTIYF.

The genes are TRBV5-4 and TRBJ1-5; TRBD1 matches 7 bases. Trimming cost V 3 bases and J 1 base; bases outside gene matches: 7. There are 16 residues in the CDR3. Germline V CDR1 and CDR2: SGHNT, YYREEE (reference sequence). CDR3 coding DNA: TGTGCCAGCAGCTCAGGGGGGGGTACAAGCAATCAGCCCCAGCATTTT. Translation gives CASSSGGGTSNQPQHF.

The chain uses TRBV24-1 and TRBJ1-2; a possible D gene is TRBD1 (5 bases). CDR3 length: 13 residues. Germline CDR1 and CDR2: KGHDR and SFDVKD. V dropped 1 base and J dropped 6 bases, with 8 bases sitting between them. Here the CDR3 reads CATSDFGGNGYTF. CDR3 DNA: TGTGCCACCAGTGATTTTGGGGGAAATGGCTACACCTTC.

This rearrangement joins TRBV7-2 to TRBJ2-3; no firm D call. Trimming pared 2 bases from V and 0 bases from J, leaving 12 bases between. Germline V CDR1 and CDR2: SGHTA, FQGNSA. The CDR3 loop spans 16 amino acids. For the CDR3, the DNA is TGTGCCAGCAGCTTACTCAGGATTGCTAGCACAGATACGCAGTATTTT. Residues: CASSLLRIASTDTQYF.

This chain links TRBV24-1 with TRBJ2-7; the match to TRBD1 covers 7 bases. J gave up 0 bases and V 10 bases, and 2 bases lay outside the gene matches. Germline CDR1 and CDR2: KGHDR and SFDVKD. The CDR3 consists of 12 residues. The CDR3 loop reads CATGQNSYEQYF. CDR3 nucleotide sequence: TGTGCCACGGGACAGAACTCCTACGAGCAGTACTTC.

This clone occurred once. The CDR3 DNA reads as TGTGCCAGCAGACGTTCACAGGTTTGGGATAACTATGGCTACACCTTC. Translating it yields CASRRSQVWDNYGYTF. V and J are TRBV7-2 and TRBJ1-2; tentatively, D is TRBD1 (5 bases). The V end was cut by 6 bases, the J end by 1 base, with 18 bases between. The CDR3 contains 16 residues. From germline, CDR1 is SGHTA and CDR2 FQGNSA.

Of note for this clone: At one boundary the junction diverges from the germline segment, which might be a read error. V is TRBV6-6 and J is TRBJ1-6; no clear D. The CDR3 spans 14 residues. CDR1 and CDR2 (germline): MNHNY, SVGAGI (reference sequence). CDR3 amino acids: CASSYQAGDSPLHF. CDR3 DNA sequence: TGTGCCAGCAGTTATCAAGCCGGGGATTCGCCCCTCCACTTT.

This chain connects TRBV6-5 to TRBJ1-1; a weak D match, TRBD1 (6 bases). Germline CDR1 is MNHEY and CDR2 is SVGAGI. CDR3 length equals 12 residues. With 9 bases removed from V and 2 bases from J, the gap between germline ends came to 10 bases. Written as DNA, the CDR3 is TGTGCCAGTAGGGGGATTAACACTGAAGCTTTCTTT. The encoded protein is CASRGINTEAFF.

Here the CDR3 DNA reads TGTGCCAGCGGATCATACGGGTCGGCGAACACTGAAGCTTTCTTT. It codes for CASGSYGSANTEAFF. The rearrangement uses TRBV9 and TRBJ1-1; no firm D call. Trimming removed 7 bases at V and 1 base at J, with 17 bases between. The CDR3 has 15 residues. Germline-derived CDR1 and CDR2 are SGDLS and YYNGEE.

The gene calls are TRBV5-1 and TRBJ1-1; D remains ambiguous. V shed 0 bases and J shed 0 bases, with 12 bases lying between them. CDR1 is SGHRS, CDR2 YFSETQ, per germline. The CDR3 length is 16 residues. CDR3 protein: CASSLVPGSMNTEAFF. CDR3 coding DNA: TGCGCCAGCAGCTTGGTACCGGGGTCTATGAACACTGAAGCTTTCTTT.

The chain joins TRBV15 to TRBJ2-3; tentative D call: TRBD2 (6 bases). Germline CDR1 reads LNHNV; CDR2 reads YYDKDF (reference sequence). The CDR3 is 12 amino acids. V lost 6 bases and J lost 6, with 10 bases in between. The CDR3 sequence is CATSLRGDTQYF. The CDR3, as DNA: TGTGCCACCAGTCTCCGGGGGGATACGCAGTATTTT. The complete variable domain, with remaining parts taken from reference TRBV15 and TRBJ2-3, reads DAMVIQNPRYQVTQFGKPVTLSCSQTLNHNVMYWYQQKSSQAPKLLFHYYDKDFNNEADTPDNFQSRRPNTSFCFLDIRSPGLGDTAMYLCATSLRGDTQYFGPGTRLTVL.

The rearrangement joins TRBV5-4 to TRBJ2-5; possible D gene TRBD2, 7 bases. The V and J ends lost 1 base and 1 base respectively, with 11 bases between them. This CDR3 contains 15 residues. Germline CDR1 is SGHNT and CDR2 is YYREEE (reference sequence). As DNA, the CDR3 is TGTGCCAGCAGCTTGAGGCGGGGGCCCCAAGAGACCCAGTACTTC. Residues: CASSLRRGPQETQYF. The full variable domain, in which reference TRBV5-4 and TRBJ2-5 provide the parts outside the CDR3, is ETGVTQSPTHLIKTRGQQVTLRCSSQSGHNTVSWYQQALGQGPQFIFQYYREEENGRGNFPPRFSGLQFPNYSSELNVNALELDDSALYLCASSLRRGPQETQYFGPGTRLLVL.

The genes are TRBV9 and TRBJ2-3; 8 bases fit TRBD2. The CDR3 is 15 amino acids. The J segment lost 4 bases and the V segment lost 0 bases, leaving 4 bases of the junction unmatched. Per germline, CDR1 SGDLS and CDR2 YYNGEE. The CDR3 sequence is CASSVGGLGSDTQYF. DNA of the CDR3: TGTGCCAGCAGCGTAGGGGGACTAGGATCAGATACGCAGTATTTT.

The rearrangement joins TRBV20-1 to TRBJ2-7; D is uncertain. Trimming shortened V by 3 bases and J by 5 bases, and 20 bases separated the two germline ends. This CDR3 is 15 amino acids long. CDR1 and CDR2 (germline): DFQATT, SNEGSKA (reference sequence). The CDR3 reads CSASWVLGPTHEQYF. The CDR3 DNA sequence: TGCAGTGCTAGTTGGGTACTTGGGCCCACCCACGAGCAGTACTTC.

This clone showed up just once. The chain carries TRBV10-3 and TRBJ2-7; 9 nucleotides agree with TRBD2. The CDR3 totals 16 residues. Germline V lookup: CDR1 ENHRY, CDR2 SYGVKD. Trimming removed 0 bases from V and 7 bases from J; junction bases left unmatched: 10. DNA of the CDR3: TGTGCCATCAGTGAGTCGACTAGCGGTACTCCTGGGGAGCAGTACTTC. It specifies CAISESTSGTPGEQYF.

The chain recombines TRBV30 with TRBJ1-3; the D is unclear. CDR3 size: 15 residues. Trimming stripped 0 bases from V and 0 bases from J, with 9 bases between. Germline values: CDR1 GTSNPN, CDR2 SVGIG (reference sequence). CDR3 DNA sequence: TGTGCCTGGAGTGTAGACCCGAGCTCTGGAAACACCATATATTTT. Encoded protein: CAWSVDPSSGNTIYF.

The chain has TRBV6-6 and TRBJ1-2, with TRBD1 identical over 8 bases. CDR1 and CDR2 from the germline V gene are MNHNY and SVGAGI (reference sequence). There are 13 residues in the CDR3. The V gene end was trimmed by 5 bases and the J gene end by 7 bases; junction bases not matched to a gene: 6. The CDR3 DNA reads TGTGCCAGCAGTCCGACAGGGGAAAGTGGCTACACCTTC. It translates to CASSPTGESGYTF.

This sequence joins TRBV5-1 and TRBJ1-5; 9 bases map to TRBD1. The germline CDR1 and CDR2 sequences are SGHRS and YFSETQ. The CDR3 sequence is 15 residues long. Trimming took 3 bases from V and 5 from J; bases not matched to a gene: 6. The CDR3 DNA sequence: TGCGCCAGCAGCTCGACAGGGGGGGACGATCAGCCCCAGCATTTT. The encoded protein is CASSSTGGDDQPQHF.

The count of this clone is one. V and J are TRBV9 and TRBJ1-1; TRBD1 is a possible D gene (5 bases). Deletions cut 5 bases from V and 2 bases from J, with 13 bases between. Germline lookup yields CDR1 SGDLS and CDR2 YYNGEE. The CDR3 is 14 amino acids. This chain's CDR3 is CASRGPGGNTEAFF. DNA of the CDR3: TGTGCCAGCAGGGGGCCTGGGGGTAACACTGAAGCTTTCTTT. The variable domain in full, completed from reference TRBV9 and TRBJ1-1, reads DSGVTQTPKHLITATGQRVTLRCSPRSGDLSVYWYQQSLDQGLQFLIQYYNGEERAKGNILERFSAQQFPDLHSELNLSSLELGDSALYFCASRGPGGNTEAFFGQGTRLTVV.